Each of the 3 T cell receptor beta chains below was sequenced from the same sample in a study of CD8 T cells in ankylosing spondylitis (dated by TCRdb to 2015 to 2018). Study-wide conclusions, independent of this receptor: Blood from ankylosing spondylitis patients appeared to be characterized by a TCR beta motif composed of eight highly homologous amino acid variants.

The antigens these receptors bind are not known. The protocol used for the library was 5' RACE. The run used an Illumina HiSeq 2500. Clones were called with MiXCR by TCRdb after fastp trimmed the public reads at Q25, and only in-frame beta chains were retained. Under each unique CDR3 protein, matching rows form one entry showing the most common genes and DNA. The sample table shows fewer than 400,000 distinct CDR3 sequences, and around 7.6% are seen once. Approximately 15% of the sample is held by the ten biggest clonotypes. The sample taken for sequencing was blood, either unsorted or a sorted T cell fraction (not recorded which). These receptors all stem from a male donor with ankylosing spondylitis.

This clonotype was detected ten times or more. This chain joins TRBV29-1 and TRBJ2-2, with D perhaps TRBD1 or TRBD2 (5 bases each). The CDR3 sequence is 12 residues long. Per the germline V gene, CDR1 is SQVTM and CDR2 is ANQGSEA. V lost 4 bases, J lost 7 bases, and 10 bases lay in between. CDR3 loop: CSVAGTSGELFF. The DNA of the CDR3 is TGCAGCGTTGCCGGGACGAGCGGGGAGCTGTTTTTT.

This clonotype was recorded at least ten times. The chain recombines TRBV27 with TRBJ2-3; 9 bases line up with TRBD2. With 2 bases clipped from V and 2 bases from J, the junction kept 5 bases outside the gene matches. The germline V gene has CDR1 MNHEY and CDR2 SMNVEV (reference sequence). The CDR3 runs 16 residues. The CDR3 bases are TGTGCCAGCAGTTTAAACGCGGGAGGGCCCACAGATACGCAGTATTTT. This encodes CASSLNAGGPTDTQYF.

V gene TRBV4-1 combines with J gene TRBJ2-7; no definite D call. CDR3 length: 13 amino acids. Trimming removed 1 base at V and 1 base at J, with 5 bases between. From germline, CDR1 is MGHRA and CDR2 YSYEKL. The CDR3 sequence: CASSQADSYEQYF. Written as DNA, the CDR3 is TGCGCCAGCAGCCAAGCGGATTCCTACGAGCAGTACTTC.